Listed below are T cell receptor beta chains from one sample, sequenced in a study of T cell responses to AZD1222 COVID-19 vaccine. Repertoires were generated with immunoSEQ multiplex PCR, while TCRdb's copy carries only in-frame clones and drops some. In the table there are roughly 150,000 clones, 87% of which are singletons. The sequenced sample was peripheral blood, obtained 28 days after the second AZD1222 dose. These receptor sequences come from an adult who received the AZD1222 COVID-19 vaccine. CDR3s include the opening cysteine and the closing phenylalanine or tryptophan. A D gene is named only where the DNA matches it firmly. For some rows the clone size is stated as once, few or many, or as a class when expanded; others skip it.

cdr3_nt cdr3_aa clone_size j_call d_call v_call
TGCAGTGCTAGTGGACAGGGCTTAGAGACCCAGTACTTC CSASGQGLETQYF - TRBJ2-5 TRBD1 TRBV20-1
TGTGCCAGCAGTGAGGAGGCGGGGAACAAAAACATTCAGTACTTC CASSEEAGNKNIQYF - TRBJ2-4 - TRBV6-4
TGTGCCAGCAGTGCGGACAGGGCTGCCATGAACACTGAAGCTTTCTTT CASSADRAAMNTEAFF - TRBJ1-1 TRBD1 TRBV27
TGTGCCAGCAGTCCCTCTGTTCGACAGGATCAGAACACTGAAGCTTTCTTT CASSPSVRQDQNTEAFF few TRBJ1-1 - TRBV6-6
TGCGCCAGCAGCCCCAAGACAGGGGGCTACGAGCAGTACTTC CASSPKTGGYEQYF - TRBJ2-7 TRBD1 TRBV5-1
TGTGCCAGCAGCTCTTTGGCGGAGGGTAGATGGGAAGCTTTCTTT CASSSLAEGRWEAFF - TRBJ1-1 - TRBV7-9
TGTGCCAGCAGTTTTTGGGACCGGAGGGGGAGTGGTTCACCCCTCCACTTT CASSFWDRRGSGSPLHF few TRBJ1-6 - TRBV28
TGTGCCAGCACAAACCGCCCGGGACAGCTTAGCACAGATACGCAGTATTTT CASTNRPGQLSTDTQYF - TRBJ2-3 TRBD1 TRBV27
TGTGCCAGCTCCCCAGGGGTGCTCAACTATGGCTACACCTTC CASSPGVLNYGYTF - TRBJ1-2 - TRBV18
TGTGCCAGCAGCTTGGGGACCAACTATGGCTACACCTTC CASSLGTNYGYTF once TRBJ1-2 - TRBV5-4
TGTGCCAGCAGTTCCCGACAGGGAATGAGTCAGCCCCAGCATTTT CASSSRQGMSQPQHF - TRBJ1-5 TRBD1 TRBV28
TGTGCCAGCAGCTTAAGGGGTAGCGGGAGGGCCACCATTTACGAGCAGTACTTC CASSLRGSGRATIYEQYF - TRBJ2-7 TRBD2 TRBV13
TGTGCCAGCAGCTATGGGGCAGGACGAGGAAGCATTCAGTACTTC CASSYGAGRGSIQYF - TRBJ2-4 - TRBV7-9
TGTGCCAGCAGCGAGGGAAAGACCCAGTACTTC CASSEGKTQYF - TRBJ2-5 - TRBV25-1
TGTGCCAGCAGCTTAGAGGGGCTAGCAATCGGTTCCGGGGAGCTGTTTTTT CASSLEGLAIGSGELFF - TRBJ2-2 - TRBV7-6
TGCAGCGCTTCGACAGGGATTGAAAAACTGTTTTTT CSASTGIEKLFF - TRBJ1-4 TRBD1 TRBV29-1
TGCGCCAGCAGCTTCCGGGACTCCGCCTACGAGCAGTACTTC CASSFRDSAYEQYF once TRBJ2-7 - TRBV5-1
TGTGCCAGCAGCTTATCCTCTAGCGTCCCCTACGAGCAGTACTTC CASSLSSSVPYEQYF - TRBJ2-7 - TRBV7-2
TGTGCCAGCAGCCCACCTAGCGGGCAATCCACCGGGGAGCTGTTTTTT CASSPPSGQSTGELFF - TRBJ2-2 TRBD2 TRBV7-2
TGTGCCAGCTCCGGACAGGGAGGGGACACTGAAGCTTTCTTT CASSGQGGDTEAFF - TRBJ1-1 TRBD1 TRBV18
TGTGCCAGCAATGCCCCGGGACAGGGGGATGGCTACACCTTC CASNAPGQGDGYTF few TRBJ1-2 TRBD1 TRBV2
TGTGCCAGCAGCTTAGTACAGGCCGCGGATACGCAGTATTTT CASSLVQAADTQYF once TRBJ2-3 - TRBV7-2
TGCGCCAGCAGCTTGGGGGGTACGAAACTAGAGGAGCAGTACTTC CASSLGGTKLEEQYF - TRBJ2-7 - TRBV5-1
TGTGCCAGCTCACCAGGTCGCAACAGGGCCTACGAGCAGTACTTC CASSPGRNRAYEQYF - TRBJ2-7 - TRBV18
TGTGCCACCAGTGATTTGCTCGGACATACGCAGTATTTT CATSDLLGHTQYF once TRBJ2-3 - TRBV24-1
TGTGCCACCAGCAGAGATGGTGCAACTAATGAAAAACTGTTTTTT CATSRDGATNEKLFF - TRBJ1-4 - TRBV15